The clone carrying this TCR beta chain was detected ten times or more. Sequence at one end of the junction differs from germline and may be a read error. Time point specified: newly diagnosed GD, antithyroid drugs for less than 3 months. PBMC RNA was the source of the TCR library. The sample originates from a study of regulatory T cells in long-lasting Graves disease. Construction of the TCR beta libraries employed iRepertoire HTBI primers in conjunction with Arm-PCR of CDR3 regions. TCRdb reprocessed the multiplex PCR reads with MiXCR, giving one entry per CDR3 protein. The data hold roughly 420,000 distinct CDR3 sequences, with about a sixth observed a single time. The same data also went into a second study, on T cells in Graves' hyperthyroidism and ophthalmopathy.

Material: peripheral blood mononuclear cells (PBMCs), obtained at new diagnosis, from a patient treated with antithyroid drugs. The TCR comes from a woman aged 18-29 years with Graves disease.

The DNA of the CDR3 is TGTGCCAGCACCTCCGGGACAGGGGCCCCACCGGACTTC. Translation: CASTSGTGAPPDF. This sequence joins TRBV6-1 and TRBJ2-5, with 10 bases that match TRBD1. The CDR3 length is 13 residues. Germline values: CDR1 MNHNS, CDR2 SASEGT.